Detailed here is one T cell receptor beta chain. The data are from a study of identical twins. In TCRdb, the 5' RACE reads were re-called with MiXCR into one record per CDR3 protein. The sample has around 530,000 distinct CDR3 sequences, roughly 15% seen once; the top ten hold about 0.47%. The CDR3 contains 15 residues. V lost 6 bases, J lost 5 bases, and 11 bases stayed unmatched. These data are also associated with another study on yellow fever vaccine responses in identical twins.

Sequenced material: CD4+ T cells sorted from blood. The chain uses TRBV5-7 and TRBJ2-3; 8 nucleotides align to TRBD2. TRBV5-7 is flagged as an ORF with uncertain function. This clonotype originated in a woman under 30 in good health. The CDR3 DNA sequence: TGTGCCAGCAACGGGACGCGGGAGGTGAGAGATACGCAGTATTTT. Its protein is CASNGTREVRDTQYF.